This T cell receptor (beta chain) came from a study of Graves' ophthalmopathy and Graves' hyperthyroidism. Study results and limitations: Blood was where most expanded thyroid clonotypes above 0.001 frequency also turned up.

Germline CDR1 SEHNR, CDR2 FQNEAQ (reference sequence). This CDR3 has 14 residues. V lost 5 bases to trimming and J lost 5 bases, with 15 bases between them. Points on this clonotype: Antigen: not known.

Moderately to severely active ophthalmopathy under 3 months, CAS at least 3, NOSPECS at least 4. Thyroid ultrasound, orbital computed tomography, TRAb, serum thyroxine and clinical symptoms formed the basis of diagnosis. Investigators amplified TCR beta CDR3 regions from RNA transcripts. After a first-round RT-PCR with HTBI primers, a second-round multiplex PCR was run. TCRdb called the multiplex PCR reads again in MiXCR, with one record for every CDR3 protein. This sample carries almost 750,000 distinct CDR3 sequences, 40% of them seen once, and the ten largest clones take about 40%. This chain joins TRBV7-9 and TRBJ2-5, with D perhaps being TRBD1 or TRBD2 (5 bases each). The specimen was peripheral blood. The receptor's source is an adult man with Graves' ophthalmopathy. DNA of the CDR3: TGTGCCAGCAGCCACGATTGGGACGGGGAGACCCAGTACTTC. Protein: CASSHDWDGETQYF.